This note documents a single TCR beta chain sequence. Its antigen is still unknown. Base qualities are not at hand, and no much larger clone is one base apart. These data come from a study of response to subunit inactivated influenza vaccine (dated by TCRdb to 2016 to 2019). Background on the whole study: Deep quantitative profiling of the T cell receptor repertoire was used in the study to follow responses to a trivalent subunit inactivated influenza vaccine.

Preparation of the library involved RT-PCR. Data came from an Illumina HiSeq 2500. In-frame beta chains were kept once TCRdb had trimmed the public reads at Q25 with fastp and called clones with MiXCR. CDR3 protein sequences are deduplicated, and each keeps its most common genes and DNA. This sample holds about 500,000 distinct CDR3 sequences; around 7.7% were observed only once. The ten largest clonotypes hold around 14% of the sample. For CDR1 and CDR2, the germline V gene (reference sequence) lists DFQATT and SNEGSKA. There are 15 amino acids in the CDR3, from cysteine to phenylalanine inclusive. CDR3 DNA only is kept here, 45 bases in frame from base 1. V loses 5 bases, J loses 6 bases, and the germline ends lie 20 bases apart. Beyond this particular receptor, the publication reports: The authors suggested that each seasonal influenza vaccination may recruit only a limited number of new T cells.

Source: PBMCs from blood, taken about 24 months after vaccination. This chain is built from TRBV20-1 and TRBJ2-1; TRBD2 could be the D gene, as 6 bases match. The clonotype was recovered from a man aged 50 to 75 who received an inactivated influenza vaccine. Donor details come from another sample of the same person, matched by shared clones. The CDR3 region reads CSASSPSEFINEQFF. In nucleotides, the sequence is TGCAGTGCTTCCAGCCCTAGCGAGTTTATCAATGAGCAGTTCTTC.